This T cell receptor (beta chain) was found in a study of blood T cells in healthy people across ages (dated by TCRdb to the mid-2010s). With respect to the entire study: In model experiments, roughly one uniquely barcoded TCR beta cDNA molecule per two T cells was captured by template switching. The study measured age-related changes in TCR beta repertoire diversity using deep sequencing normalized with unique cDNA molecular identifiers. Four age groups were formed from the donors: young (average approximately 15 years), middle-aged (around 40), aged (62) and long-lived (around 82). Donors of different ages were randomly distributed across sequencing lanes to avoid experimental bias. Using the same blood draw, the study looked at two additional independent replicas of 1 million unique cDNA reads for two donors, one aged 18 to 30 and the other aged 80 or older.

The donors were 40 or so Caucasian individuals from Russia, aged roughly 6 to 95 years, who were systemically healthy. Approximately 9.3 milliliters of peripheral blood were drawn from each donor into EDTA-treated Vacutainer tubes. Ficoll-Paque density-gradient centrifugation was used to isolate PBMCs, with at least 6.5 million per sample. Trizol reagent was used to extract total RNA from PBMCs, with at least 5 micrograms per sample. The percentages of naive CD45RAhigh/CD27high T cells were determined by flow cytometry on a PBMC aliquot from every donor. Regarding this clonotype: Its recognized antigen is unknown. Base qualities are not at hand, and no much larger clone is one base apart.

The junction shows trimming of 4 bases on V and 4 bases on J, plus 10 bases between the germline ends. From its cysteine to its phenylalanine, the CDR3 spans 12 amino acids. Of all the DNA, just the CDR3 is kept, 36 bases in frame from base 1. CDR1 SQVTM and CDR2 ANQGSEA were looked up in the germline V gene. Libraries were built with 5' RACE. Sequenced on an Illumina HiSeq 2500. A second PCR of roughly 6 to 11 cycles was performed with a sample-barcoded 5' primer and a J-beta primer mix. Each TCR beta cDNA molecule received a unique molecular identifier from a template-switch 5' adaptor carrying 12 random nucleotides. Each sample yielded at least 2.5 million CDR3-containing paired-end reads. All of the RNA was converted into first-strand cDNA using the Mint cDNA synthesis kit, with a TRBC-specific oligonucleotide serving as the primer. All cDNA was treated with uracil-DNA glycosylase and then went through a first 18-cycle PCR with the universal primers M1SS and BC2_uni_R. From the authors' description of their analysis: Each sample was normalized by randomly selecting 1 million high-quality reads, each carrying a distinct molecular identifier. Instead of being binned into consensus sequences, reads that shared molecular identifiers were thrown out. MiTCR, with a Q25 quality threshold and the strictest error-elimination algorithm, was used for CDR3 identification, clonotype clustering and error correction. A nonparametric unseen species model with Euler transformation was used to estimate lower-bound total TCR beta diversity. TCRdb handled the public reads itself, with Q25 trimming in fastp and clone calling in MiXCR, and kept productive beta chains. Each CDR3 protein gets just one entry, which takes the most common genes and DNA from the rows behind it. These V and J calls rely on TCRdb rather than the paper's analysis. For this sample the table gives roughly 800,000 distinct CDR3 sequences, of which roughly 50% were detected only once. Approximately 21% of the sample is held by the ten biggest clonotypes.

On the study overall, not on this receptor specifically: The percentage of naive T cells measured by flow cytometry correlated strongly with observed TCR beta diversity. Observed TCR beta diversity per million T cells fell roughly linearly with age, and a significant reduction was already apparent by age about 38. Estimates of total diversity from one million sequenced T cells were regarded as lower bounds and underestimates. Donor CMV infection status was unknown, potentially confounding age-related changes in expanded clonotypes. Compared with the aged group, the long-lived group had more naive CD4+ T cells, fewer expanded clones and increased TCR diversity, a pattern suggesting age selection. Bulk unsorted PBMC profiling prevented conclusive comparison of naive and antigen-experienced compartments.

The chain employs TRBV29-1 and TRBJ1-1; possibly the D gene is TRBD1, per 5 matching bases. This TCR was sampled from a man between 25 and 39 years old in good health. The sample consisted of blood. The CDR3 sequence is CSVGQGGTEAFF. The sequence in DNA is TGCAGCGTTGGGCAGGGTGGCACTGAAGCTTTCTTT. The full variable domain, with segments outside the CDR3 supplied by the reference TRBV29-1 and TRBJ1-1 proteins, appears as SAVISQKPSRDICQRGTSLTIQCQVDSQVTMMFWYRQQPGQSLTLIATANQGSEATYESGFVIDKFPISRPNLTFSTLTVSNMSPEDSSIYLCSVGQGGTEAFFGQGTRLTVV.